Listed here is a single T cell receptor beta chain. This entry belongs to a study of blood T cell repertoires in COVID-19. TCRdb keeps only in-frame clones here, not all; method: immunoSEQ multiplex PCR. The sample holds 350,000 to 450,000 clones; about nine tenths are singletons and the top ten take less than 2%. This study enrolled people aged about 18 to 100 from roughly 24 US geographic areas. All recovered Cohort 3 donors got two negative PCRs, got clearance, or saw symptom resolution. The germline V gene encodes CDR1 SGHKS and CDR2 YYEKEE (reference sequence). V shed 0 bases and J shed 0 bases, with 13 bases lying between them. This CDR3 spans 16 amino acids.

This sequence was found in a woman in her twenties or thirties who had recovered from COVID-19. The source material was PBMCs or T cells enriched from blood (not recorded which). The J gene is TRBJ2-7, the V gene TRBV5-5; D is unresolved. The DNA for the CDR3 is TGTGCCAGCAGCTTGGGAGGCCCGAGGAGCTCCTACGAGCAGTACTTC. This gives the protein CASSLGGPRSSYEQYF.